This T cell receptor (beta chain) is drawn from a study of T cell responses to AZD1222 COVID-19 vaccine. Clones were sequenced by immunoSEQ multiplex PCR, and TCRdb holds only the in-frame ones, with some missing. This sample yields 100,000 or so clones, of which roughly 88% are seen a single time; 2.8% belongs to the top ten. The V gene lost 0 bases and the J gene lost 7 bases, with 13 bases spanning the gap. Germline CDR1 reads MNHEY; CDR2 reads SVGAGI. The CDR3 is 15 amino acids. To note about this clone: What it binds is not known.

Study-wide results and caveats: The donor cohort was predominantly white British with a female majority, and clonal diversity may have been underestimated. Two doses of AZD1222 preceded a rise in Spike-specific TCR breadth and depth.

The receptor was derived from an adult in good health. The material was peripheral blood, obtained on day 0 of AZD1222 vaccination. V is TRBV6-5 and J is TRBJ2-1; weak D call: TRBD1 (6 bases). CDR3 residues: CASSYSSEGGNEQFF. In nucleotides, the CDR3 is TGTGCCAGCAGTTACTCTAGTGAAGGGGGAAATGAGCAGTTCTTC.